This T cell receptor beta chain stems from a study of T cells in Graves' hyperthyroidism and ophthalmopathy. Cells are PBMCs isolated from 9 to 10 ml of fresh blood. Regions amplified from RNA transcripts were the TCR beta CDR3 regions. RT-PCR in the first round (using the HTBI primer set) targeted the TCR CDR3. MiXCR, run by TCRdb on the multiplex PCR reads, gives a single entry per CDR3 protein. The sample shows 350,000 to 400,000 distinct CDR3 sequences, 14% to 15% of them seen only once. In this sample, this clonotype turned up many times. Its antigen is not known. The V end was cut by 7 bases, the J end by 2 bases, with 17 bases between. The CDR3 spans 15 residues. Per germline, CDR1 SNHLY and CDR2 FYNNEI. General observations from the study: Clonotypes that were expanded in thyroid above 0.001 mostly appeared in blood too.

This clonotype originated in a woman between 25 and 40 years old with Graves' hyperthyroidism. Sequencing was carried out using blood. V is TRBV2 and J is TRBJ2-5, with TRBD2 as a possible D gene (6 bases). The CDR3 is CASNMPPAGQETQYF. In DNA, the CDR3 is TGTGCCAGCAACATGCCCCCAGCGGGTCAAGAGACCCAGTACTTC.